This T cell receptor beta chain was observed in a study of T cell responses to AZD1222 COVID-19 vaccine (TCRdb year 2021). The study in broad terms: Because spike-specific TCR depth and breadth did not differ between the two schedules, AZD1222 recipients who got a second dose at roughly 4 weeks were pooled with those who got a second dose at roughly 12 weeks. Enrollment into the trials was organized by age into subgroups of 18-55, 56-69 and 70-plus years, and those subgroups contained approximately 150, 30 and 60 TCR-sequenced participants, respectively. A total of 230 to 250 trial participants underwent TCR sequencing, of whom nearly 210 received two doses of AZD1222 and some 25 received two doses of the MenACWY control vaccine.

Including the terminal cysteine and phenylalanine, the CDR3 comprises 15 residues. The kept DNA is CDR3 alone, 45 bases in frame from the first base. From a lookup of the germline V gene (reference sequence), CDR1 and CDR2 are SGHNT and YYREEE. Cut back by 0 bases and 0 bases, the V and J ends lie 8 bases apart. Note on this clone: Its antigen is not yet known. Per-nucleotide qualities are absent, and no much larger clonotype sits a single base away.

What the time point label conveys for this sample: baseline before first vaccination. Vaccinee samples were obtained from the UK trials COV001 and COV002, which included a single-blind randomized controlled phase 2/3 trial of AZD1222 (ChAdOx1 nCoV-19) in healthy adults. For TCRbeta chain sequencing, PBMC samples from trial participants were taken at day 0 and at day 28 after the second dose. The CDR3 regions of human TCRbeta chains were subjected to immunosequencing. As for the authors' bioinformatics: Repertoire TCRs were matched against a reference library of SARS-CoV-2-specific TCRs generated with the MIRA antigen-specificity platform. Breadth was defined as the fraction of unique TCRs that were SARS-CoV-2-associated. Depth was defined as the fraction of total T cells that were SARS-CoV-2-associated. Using the MIRA data, each spike-specific TCR was assigned both to the spike region to which the TCR was reactive and to a CD4 or CD8 class. Log10-transformed breadth and depth values were compared by one-way ANOVA with Sidak's multiple comparisons tests. TCRdb carries this immuneACCESS record with in-frame sequences only. Its versions omit some clonotypes, under half of them owing to an unresolved V gene in the studies checked, with the rest unexplained. V and J calls and clone size are as listed in that table; D and trimming were resolved from the DNA. The sample table contains about 100,000 clones; only one count was recorded for over 90% of them. 4% to 5.5% of the sample belongs to the ten largest clones.

What the research found in general, with its limitations: The 56-69-year group was small, and its depth increase did not reach significance, likely because of low power. Conclusions about previously exposed vaccinees are limited, since just a handful of AZD1222 recipients were seropositive for SARS-CoV-2 at baseline. No day 14 peak-response samples were available, so repertoires were characterized only after the peak T cell response. A significant rise in spike-specific TCR breadth and depth was observed after two AZD1222 doses relative to day 0 and relative to MenACWY recipients. Participants were mostly white British and included more females than males, and it was suggested by the authors that clonal diversity may have been underestimated. The vaccine-associated CD4 TCRs covered the entire spike protein, and the dominant responses fell in regions 160-218 and 743-854. Nearly half of unique spike-specific TCRs reportedly recognized epitopes outside regions mutated in the B.1.351 and B.1.1.7 variants.

This chain joins TRBV5-4 to TRBJ2-3, with the D segment identity uncertain. Sequencing used peripheral blood, obtained on day 0 of AZD1222 vaccination. The clonotype was recovered from an adult in good health. The DNA is TGTGCCAGCAGCTTGGGCGGAACTAGCACAGATACGCAGTATTTT. It translates as CASSLGGTSTDTQYF.